The next 2 T cell receptor beta chains were all read from a single sample in a study of blood T cell repertoires in COVID-19. Generated by immunoSEQ multiplex PCR, the TCRdb table keeps only in-frame clones and is missing some. The sample has approximately 300,000 clones, 87% seen once. The material sequenced was peripheral blood. Receptors were obtained from a man aged 50 or older with active or convalescent COVID-19.

The chain uses TRBV5-1 and TRBJ2-5, with a possible D match to TRBD2 (6 bases). The V and J ends lost 2 bases and 1 base respectively, with 12 bases between them. Per germline, CDR1 SGHRS and CDR2 YFSETQ. The CDR3 consists of 15 residues. The CDR3 nucleotides read TGCGCCAGCAGCTTAATCCCGGGACTCCAAGAGACCCAGTACTTC. It yields the protein CASSLIPGLQETQYF.

J is TRBJ1-6 and V is TRBV7-9; 10 bases are a match to TRBD1. V lost 2 bases to trimming and J lost 9 bases; unmatched junction nucleotides: 4. The germline gives CDR1 SEHNR, CDR2 FQNEAQ (reference sequence). This CDR3 spans 15 amino acids. The DNA of the CDR3 is TGTGCCAGCAGCTTAAGGGACAGGGGTTCTTCACCCCTCCACTTT. This codes for CASSLRDRGSSPLHF.